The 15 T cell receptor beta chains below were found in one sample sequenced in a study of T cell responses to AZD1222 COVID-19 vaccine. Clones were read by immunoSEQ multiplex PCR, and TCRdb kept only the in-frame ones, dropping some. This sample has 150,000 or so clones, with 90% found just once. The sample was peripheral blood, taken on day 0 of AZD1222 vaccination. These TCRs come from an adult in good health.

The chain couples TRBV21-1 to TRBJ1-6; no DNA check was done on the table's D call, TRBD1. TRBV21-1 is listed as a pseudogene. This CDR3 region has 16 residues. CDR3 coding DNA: TGTGCCAGCAGCAAACGGGCAGTGGGACAGAATTCACCCCTCCACTTT. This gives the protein CASSKRAVGQNSPLHF.

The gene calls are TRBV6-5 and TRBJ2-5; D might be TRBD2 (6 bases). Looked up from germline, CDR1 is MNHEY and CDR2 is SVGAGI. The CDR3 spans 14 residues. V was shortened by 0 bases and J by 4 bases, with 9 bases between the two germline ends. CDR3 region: CASSYSAGRETQYF. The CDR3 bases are TGTGCCAGCAGTTACTCAGCCGGGAGAGAGACCCAGTACTTC.

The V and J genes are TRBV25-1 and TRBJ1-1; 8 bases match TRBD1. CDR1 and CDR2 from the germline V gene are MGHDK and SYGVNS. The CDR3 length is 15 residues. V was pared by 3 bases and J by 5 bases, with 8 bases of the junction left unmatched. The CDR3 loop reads CASSDRTGLWTEAFF. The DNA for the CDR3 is TGTGCCAGCAGTGATCGGACAGGGTTGTGGACTGAAGCTTTCTTT.

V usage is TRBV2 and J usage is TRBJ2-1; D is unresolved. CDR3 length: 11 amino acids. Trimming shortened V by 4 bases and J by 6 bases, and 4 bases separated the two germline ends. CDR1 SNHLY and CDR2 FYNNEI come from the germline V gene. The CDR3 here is CASSVANEQFF. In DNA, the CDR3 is TGTGCCAGCAGTGTCGCCAATGAGCAGTTCTTC.

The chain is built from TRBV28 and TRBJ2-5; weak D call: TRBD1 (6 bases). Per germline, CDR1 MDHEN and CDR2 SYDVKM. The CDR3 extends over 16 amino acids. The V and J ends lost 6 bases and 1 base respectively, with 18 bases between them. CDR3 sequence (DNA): TGTGCCAGCAGCGGGAAGATTGGACAGCCCCAAGAGACCCAGTACTTC. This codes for CASSGKIGQPQETQYF.

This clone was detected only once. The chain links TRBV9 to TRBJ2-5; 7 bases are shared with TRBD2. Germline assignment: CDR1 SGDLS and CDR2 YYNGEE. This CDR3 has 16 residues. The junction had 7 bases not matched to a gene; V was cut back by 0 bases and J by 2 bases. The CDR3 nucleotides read TGTGCCAGCAGCGTAGGGTTTACGGGGGGACAAGAGACCCAGTACTTC. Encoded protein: CASSVGFTGGQETQYF.

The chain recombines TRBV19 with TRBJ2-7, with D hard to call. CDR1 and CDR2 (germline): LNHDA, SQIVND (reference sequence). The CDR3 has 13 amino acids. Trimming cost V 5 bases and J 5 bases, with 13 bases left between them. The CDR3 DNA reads TGTGCCAGTAGTTCAACCTCTGGCCACGAGCAGTACTTC. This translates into CASSSTSGHEQYF. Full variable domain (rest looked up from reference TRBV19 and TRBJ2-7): DGGITQSPKYLFRKEGQNVTLSCEQNLNHDAMYWYRQDPGQGLRLIYYSQIVNDFQKGDIAEGYSVSREKKESFPLTVTSAQKNPTAFYLCASSSTSGHEQYFGPGTRLTVT.

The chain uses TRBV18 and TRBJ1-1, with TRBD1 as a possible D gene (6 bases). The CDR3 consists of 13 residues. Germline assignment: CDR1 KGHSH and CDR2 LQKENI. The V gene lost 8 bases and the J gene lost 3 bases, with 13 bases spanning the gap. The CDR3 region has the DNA TGTGCCAGCCGTAACAGGGCAGACACTGAAGCTTTCTTT. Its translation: CASRNRADTEAFF.

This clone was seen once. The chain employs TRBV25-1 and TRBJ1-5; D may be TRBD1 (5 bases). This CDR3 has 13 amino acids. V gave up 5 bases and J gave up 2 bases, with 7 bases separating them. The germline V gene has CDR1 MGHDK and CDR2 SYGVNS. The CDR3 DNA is TGTGCCAGCAGTCGGGGCGGCAATCAGCCCCAGCATTTT. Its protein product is CASSRGGNQPQHF.

The chain's CDR3 is CASSNSDNSPLHF. As DNA, the CDR3 is TGTGCCAGCAGCAACAGCGATAATTCACCCCTCCACTTT. The chain links TRBV6-5 to TRBJ1-6, with D uncertain. Trimming stripped 6 bases from V and 5 bases from J, with 8 bases between. The CDR3 totals 13 residues. CDR1 is MNHEY and CDR2 is SVGAGI in the germline V gene.

CDR3 coding DNA: TGTGCCAGCAGACCCCCAGACGCTAACTATGGCTACACCTTC. Translated: CASRPPDANYGYTF. V is TRBV7-9 and J is TRBJ1-2, with D unresolved. Germline values: CDR1 SEHNR, CDR2 FQNEAQ (reference sequence). Trimming shortened V by 6 bases and J by 0 bases, and 11 bases separated the two germline ends. This CDR3 is built from 14 residues.

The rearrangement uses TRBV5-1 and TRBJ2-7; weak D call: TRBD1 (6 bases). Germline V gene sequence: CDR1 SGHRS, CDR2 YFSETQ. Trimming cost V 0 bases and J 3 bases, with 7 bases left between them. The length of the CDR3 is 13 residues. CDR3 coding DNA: TGCGCCAGCAGCTTGGGGGGGCGCTACGAGCAGTACTTC. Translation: CASSLGGRYEQYF.

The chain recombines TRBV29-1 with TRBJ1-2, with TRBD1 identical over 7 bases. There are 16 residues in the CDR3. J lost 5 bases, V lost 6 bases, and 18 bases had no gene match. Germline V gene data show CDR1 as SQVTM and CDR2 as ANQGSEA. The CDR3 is CSVGTATESSYYGYTF. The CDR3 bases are TGCAGCGTGGGGACAGCAACCGAATCTTCATATTATGGCTACACCTTC.

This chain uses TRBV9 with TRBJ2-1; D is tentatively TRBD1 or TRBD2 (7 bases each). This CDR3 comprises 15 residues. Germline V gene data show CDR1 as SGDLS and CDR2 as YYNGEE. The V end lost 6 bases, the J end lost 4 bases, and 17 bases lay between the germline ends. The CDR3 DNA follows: TGTGCCAGCACGGACGGGGGGACAGAATACAATGAGCAGTTCTTC. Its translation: CASTDGGTEYNEQFF.

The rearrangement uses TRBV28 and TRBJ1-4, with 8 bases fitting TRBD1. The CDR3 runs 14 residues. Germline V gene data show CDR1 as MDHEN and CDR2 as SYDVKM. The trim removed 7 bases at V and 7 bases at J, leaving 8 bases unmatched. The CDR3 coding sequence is TGTGCCAGCACTGGACAGGGCGGCGGTGAAAAACTGTTTTTT. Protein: CASTGQGGGEKLFF.